This T cell receptor beta chain was sequenced in a study of blood T cells in healthy people across ages. The length of the CDR3 is 14 residues. Trimming removed 4 bases from V and 8 bases from J; junction bases left unmatched: 6. Germline CDR1 reads SGHKS; CDR2 reads YYEKEE (reference sequence). Sample-barcoded 5' priming and a J-beta primer mix drove a second PCR of about 7 to 12 cycles. MiXCR, run by TCRdb on the 5' RACE reads, gives a single entry per CDR3 protein. The sample contains about 1.8 million distinct CDR3 sequences, roughly 52% of which appear only once. This clonotype was seen at least ten times.

The chain links TRBV5-5 to TRBJ2-1, with 10 bases identical to TRBD1. What was sequenced was blood. This receptor was taken from a woman aged 40 to 50 in good health. CDR3 in amino acids: CASSLRTGGDEQFF. CDR3 in DNA: TGTGCCAGCAGCCTAAGGACAGGGGGAGATGAGCAGTTCTTC. Variable domain in full (rest from reference TRBV5-5 and TRBJ2-1): DAGVTQSPTHLIKTRGQQVTLRCSPISGHKSVSWYQQVLGQGPQFIFQYYEKEERGRGNFPDRFSARQFPNYSSELNVNALLLGDSALYLCASSLRTGGDEQFFGPGTRLTVL.